The clone carrying this T cell receptor beta chain was counted between two and nine times. The data belong to a study of beta chain features in type 1 diabetes. About the study: Examination of sorted cells across all samples involved over 95 million cells.

Between the trimmed V and J ends, which lost 4 bases and 2 bases, there was a span of 15 bases. CDR1 and CDR2 (germline): SGHVS, FQNEAQ. The CDR3 extends over 16 amino acids. All of the isolated RNA was reverse transcribed, so expressed TCRB transcripts were sequenced. Libraries were prepared by immunoSEQ multiplex PCR; TCRdb keeps only in-frame clonotypes and omits some of them. The data contain about 930,000 clones, roughly a sixth of them singletons. The TCR was taken from a woman aged 18-30 years in good health. The chain recombines TRBV7-8 with TRBJ2-1; weak D call: TRBD2 (6 bases). Sequencing was performed on naive CD4+ T cells from blood. For the CDR3, the DNA is TGTGCCAGCAGCTCGGGGGTCCGGGGCACCTACAATGAGCAGTTCTTC. It encodes CASSSGVRGTYNEQFF.